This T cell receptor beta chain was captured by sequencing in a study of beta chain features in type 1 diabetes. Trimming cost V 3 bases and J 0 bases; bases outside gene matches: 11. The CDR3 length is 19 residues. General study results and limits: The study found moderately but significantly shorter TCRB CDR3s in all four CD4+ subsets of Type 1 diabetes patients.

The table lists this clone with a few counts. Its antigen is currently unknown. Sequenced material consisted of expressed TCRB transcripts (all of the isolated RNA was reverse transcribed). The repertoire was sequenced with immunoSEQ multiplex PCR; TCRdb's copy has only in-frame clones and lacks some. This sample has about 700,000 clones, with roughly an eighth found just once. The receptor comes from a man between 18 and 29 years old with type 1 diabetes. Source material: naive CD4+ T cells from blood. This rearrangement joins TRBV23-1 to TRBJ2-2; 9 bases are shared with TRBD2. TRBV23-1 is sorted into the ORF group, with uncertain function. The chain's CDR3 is CASSQTNSGLAANTGELFF. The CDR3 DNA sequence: TGCGCCAGCAGTCAGACTAACTCGGGACTAGCAGCGAACACCGGGGAGCTGTTTTTT.